This is a list of T cell receptor beta chains from one sample in a study of CXCR3-negative and CXCR3-positive naive CD8 T cells. TCRdb re-called the 5' RACE reads; every CDR3 protein appears as one record, without DNA. The sample includes 46,000 or so distinct CDR3 sequences. The specimen sequenced was naive CXCR3- CD8+ T cells from blood. The receptors originated from a human donor in good health. Some clones in this sample may be carry-over from other donors' samples. Both conserved end residues are part of each CDR3. The order of the fields is J gene, V gene, CDR3 protein.

>TRBJ2-7|TRBV4-1
CASSLGLANYEQYF
>TRBJ1-2|TRBV6-5
CASSYLSNYGYTF
>TRBJ2-7|TRBV5-1
CATKVTSGGYEQYF
>TRBJ1-3|TRBV7-9
CASSLARQGDGNTIYF
>TRBJ2-7|TRBV7-6
CASNPGTETYEQYF
>TRBJ1-1|TRBV5-1
CASSLLAGDNTEAFF
>TRBJ2-3|TRBV12-3/TRBV12-4
CASRPQGISTDTQYF
>TRBJ2-1|TRBV19
CASTGDNEQFF
>TRBJ1-1|TRBV6-5
CASSLRQNTEAFF
>TRBJ2-1|TRBV6-2/TRBV6-3
CASCRTSGADEQFF
>TRBJ1-1|TRBV20-1
CSAREKWTEAFF
>TRBJ2-7|TRBV2
CASSGRGPREQYF
>TRBJ2-3|TRBV5-5
CASSLAAPTDTQYF
>TRBJ2-3|TRBV29-1
CSATDSGAADTQYF
>TRBJ2-1|TRBV20-1
CSARVVGGAYNEQFF
>TRBJ1-2|TRBV9
CASRTDTDYGYTF